What follows are 29 T cell receptor beta chains derived from one specimen sequenced in a study of metastatic and nonmetastatic thyroid tumors. MiXCR reprocessed the PCR reads for TCRdb. Among tens of thousands of clones, about 25% were seen once, and the ten largest hold approximately 20%. Patients had received no treatment of any kind before thyroid surgery. Sequences were obtained from blood. These receptors all stem from a female donor with papillary thyroid cancer or a benign thyroid nodule (not recorded which). Some clones in this sample may be carry-over from other donors' samples.

This clone was counted at least ten times. The chain uses TRBV20-1 and TRBJ1-1; D is perhaps TRBD1 (5 bases). In germline, CDR1 is DFQATT, CDR2 SNEGSKA (reference sequence). Deletions cut 6 bases from V and 5 bases from J, with 19 bases between. The CDR3 sequence is 14 residues long. In DNA, the CDR3 is TGCAGTGCAGAAGTGGGAGGGACGGGTACTGAAGCTTTCTTT. Its translation: CSAEVGGTGTEAFF.

By sample share, this clone is medium-sized (0.01 to 0.1%). This chain connects TRBV6-2 or TRBV6-3 to TRBJ1-2; TRBD1 agrees at 8 bases. The CDR3 spans 17 residues. Germline assignment: CDR1 MNHEY and CDR2 SVGEGT. The J segment lost 5 bases and the V segment lost 4 bases, leaving 15 bases of the junction unmatched. This chain's CDR3 is CASSSKSRGRTGYGYTF. CDR3 nucleotide sequence: TGTGCCAGCAGTTCGAAGAGCAGGGGGCGGACGGGATATGGCTACACCTTC.

The table lists this clone with many counts. The rearrangement uses TRBV30 and TRBJ2-2; D is uncertain. The germline CDR1 and CDR2 sequences are GTSNPN and SVGIG (reference sequence). The CDR3 extends over 14 amino acids. The ends were cut back, 1 base at V and 5 bases at J, with 11 bases in the middle. Here the CDR3 DNA reads TGTGCCTGGAGTGGTGGGAAAGGGACCGGGGAGCTGTTTTTT. Translation gives CAWSGGKGTGELFF.

CDR3 bases: TGCAGTGCTAGTCAAGGGCCCTCCTACGAGCAGTACTTC. Protein sequence: CSASQGPSYEQYF. The rearrangement joins TRBV20-1 to TRBJ2-7; D remains ambiguous. This CDR3 has 13 residues. Trimming removed 3 bases from V and 0 bases from J, with 9 bases in between. Germline-derived CDR1 and CDR2 are DFQATT and SNEGSKA (reference sequence).

This clone has ten or more counts. The chain uses TRBV28 and TRBJ2-5; 10 nucleotides agree with TRBD1. The V gene end was trimmed by 4 bases and the J gene end by 6 bases; junction bases not matched to a gene: 11. CDR1 is MDHEN and CDR2 is SYDVKM in the germline V gene. CDR3 size: 16 residues. The CDR3 DNA sequence: TGTGCCAGCAGTTCCTACGGGACAGGGGAGCGCCAGACCCAGTACTTC. This translates into CASSSYGTGERQTQYF.

There are many counts of this clone. The chain recombines TRBV18 with TRBJ1-3, with D possibly being TRBD1 (5 bases). Germline V gene lookup returns CDR1 KGHSH and CDR2 LQKENI. Trimming cost V 0 bases and J 0 bases, with 9 bases left between them. This CDR3 spans 16 amino acids. The CDR3 bases are TGTGCCAGCTCACCACCACAGGTCTCCTCTGGAAACACCATATATTTT. Translated, it gives CASSPPQVSSGNTIYF.

On this clone itself: Relative to the germline gene, one junction end is altered; a read error may explain this. This CDR3 is CATWGANVLTF. CDR3 nucleotide sequence: TGTGCCACGTGGGGGGCAAACGTCCTGACTTTC. The V and J genes are TRBV6-1 and TRBJ2-6, with D tentatively TRBD1 or TRBD2 (6 bases each). Germline V gene lookup returns CDR1 MNHNS and CDR2 SASEGT. The CDR3 is 11 residues long.

Sample share makes this clone medium-sized. The chain has TRBV20-1 and TRBJ1-2, with no clear D. CDR1 is DFQATT, CDR2 SNEGSKA, per germline (reference sequence). The germline V and J ends were trimmed by 0 bases and 8 bases, with 13 bases remaining between them. The CDR3 has 13 residues. The CDR3 region has the DNA TGCAGTGCTAGAGATCAGGCAGGTAGAGGCTACACCTTC. This gives the protein CSARDQAGRGYTF.

The chain uses TRBV6-5 and TRBJ2-7; no definite D call. Trimming took off 6 bases at V and 6 bases at J, with 18 bases between the two ends. Germline V gives CDR1 MNHEY, CDR2 SVGAGI. The CDR3 consists of 14 residues. CDR3 coding DNA: TGTGCCAGCAGCTTAAAGGTTGGAGTCGGCGAGCAGTACTTC. Translation: CASSLKVGVGEQYF.

In this sample, this clone is medium-sized. The chain couples TRBV20-1 to TRBJ1-5; D is possibly TRBD1 (6 bases). The germline V gene encodes CDR1 DFQATT and CDR2 SNEGSKA (reference sequence). Trimming left V 6 bases short and J 6 bases short, with 15 bases between. The CDR3 is 13 amino acids. CDR3 DNA: TGCAGTGCCCCCAGGGGTTATGGTCAGCCCCAGCATTTT. Protein: CSAPRGYGQPQHF.

This chain joins TRBV7-9 and TRBJ2-7; D is perhaps TRBD1 or TRBD2 (5 bases each). V dropped 3 bases and J dropped 6 bases, with 9 bases sitting between them. CDR1 is SEHNR and CDR2 is FQNEAQ in the germline V gene (reference sequence). This CDR3 has 12 residues. The CDR3 DNA reads TGTGCCAGCAGCTTTAGTGGGACCGAGCAGTACTTC. This gives the protein CASSFSGTEQYF.

This chain links TRBV20-1 with TRBJ2-3; 12 bases align to TRBD2. With V trimmed by 7 bases and J by 3 bases, 5 bases remained unmatched. The germline V gene has CDR1 DFQATT and CDR2 SNEGSKA (reference sequence). The CDR3 consists of 14 residues. CDR3: CSGTLAGGTDTQYF. As DNA, the CDR3 is TGCAGTGGGACACTAGCGGGGGGAACAGATACGCAGTATTTT.

This clone was recorded at least ten times. CDR3 region: CAIRAGLAATSTDTQYF. The CDR3, as DNA: TGTGCCATCAGGGCGGGACTAGCGGCCACTAGCACAGATACGCAGTATTTT. The chain combines TRBV10-3 with TRBJ2-3; 11 positions match TRBD2. CDR1 and CDR2 (germline): ENHRY, SYGVKD. V lost 6 bases and J lost 0; bases outside the gene matches: 8. The CDR3 is 17 amino acids.

In this sample, this clone is medium-sized. The chain has TRBV9 and TRBJ1-3, with TRBD1 as a possible D gene (5 bases). Germline CDR1 and CDR2: SGDLS and YYNGEE. Trimming removed 3 bases at V and 3 bases at J, with 13 bases between. The CDR3 spans 15 residues. In nucleotides, the CDR3 is TGTGCCAGCAGCGCGGAAGGGGCCCGTGGAAACACCATATATTTT. Amino acids: CASSAEGARGNTIYF.

The genes are TRBV4-1 and TRBJ2-1; possible D gene TRBD2, 7 bases. The V end lost 4 bases, the J end lost 4 bases, and 17 bases lay between the germline ends. The CDR3 totals 16 residues. The germline CDR1 and CDR2 sequences are MGHRA and YSYEKL. CDR3 coding DNA: TGCGCCAGCAGCCCGGACCACGGGGGGCCGTACAATGAGCAGTTCTTC. Protein sequence: CASSPDHGGPYNEQFF.

This clone has at least ten counts. The rearrangement uses TRBV15 and TRBJ2-5, with 9 bases identical to TRBD2. This CDR3 is 16 amino acids long. The V gene end was trimmed by 1 base and the J gene end by 5 bases; junction bases not matched to a gene: 8. Germline assignment: CDR1 LNHNV and CDR2 YYDKDF (reference sequence). CDR3 in amino acids: CATSRGRGGLSETQYF. The CDR3 DNA reads as TGTGCCACCAGCAGAGGGCGGGGGGGCCTCTCGGAGACCCAGTACTTC.

This clone has a count of ten or more. V gene TRBV24-1 combines with J gene TRBJ2-5, with 8 bases aligning to TRBD1. The length of the CDR3 is 11 residues. Germline V CDR1 and CDR2: KGHDR, SFDVKD. V trimming: 9 bases; J trimming: 5 bases; junction bases outside the gene matches: 1. The CDR3 DNA sequence: TGTGCCACCCGACAGGGGGAGACCCAGTACTTC. It yields the protein CATRQGETQYF.

The genes are TRBV20-1 and TRBJ2-7; 7 nucleotides agree with TRBD2. The germline V gene encodes CDR1 DFQATT and CDR2 SNEGSKA (reference sequence). The CDR3 is made up of 12 amino acids. V lost 6 bases and J lost 3; bases outside the gene matches: 5. The CDR3 bases are TGCAGTGCGCCGGGACTATACTACGAGCAGTACTTC. It encodes CSAPGLYYEQYF.

This clone was recorded many times. The V call is TRBV5-5, the J call TRBJ2-3, with TRBD2 as a possible D gene (6 bases). Per germline, CDR1 SGHKS and CDR2 YYEKEE (reference sequence). V lost 0 bases and J 1 base, leaving 9 bases between the germline ends. This CDR3 has 15 residues. The CDR3 DNA sequence: TGTGCCAGCAGCTTGGGGGTAGCGGGCACAGATACGCAGTATTTT. Translation: CASSLGVAGTDTQYF.

This clone is labeled medium-sized (0.01 to 0.1%). V is TRBV5-1 and J is TRBJ2-2; weak D call: TRBD2 (5 bases). The CDR3 covers 15 residues. V gave up 2 bases and J gave up 4 bases, with 12 bases separating them. Germline CDR1 reads SGHRS; CDR2 reads YFSETQ. CDR3 sequence (DNA): TGCGCCAGCAGCTTAATGGCGGCGGGCACCGGGGAGCTGTTTTTT. It codes for CASSLMAAGTGELFF.

J is TRBJ2-7 and V is TRBV5-4; 11 bases map to TRBD1. CDR1 is SGHNT, CDR2 YYREEE, per germline (reference sequence). After removal of 3 bases from V and 6 bases from J, the junction contained 5 bases not matched to a gene. CDR3 length: 14 residues. The CDR3 here is CASSSSGTGGEQYF. CDR3 in DNA: TGTGCCAGCAGCTCGTCCGGGACAGGGGGCGAGCAGTACTTC.

V gene TRBV6-2 or TRBV6-3 combines with J gene TRBJ2-7, with 7 bases aligning to TRBD1. The junction had 4 bases not matched to a gene; V was cut back by 5 bases and J by 0 bases. Germline V gives CDR1 MNHEY, CDR2 SVGEGT. The CDR3 totals 14 residues. CDR3 in amino acids: CASSTSGGSYEQYF. CDR3 nucleotide sequence: TGTGCCAGCAGTACTTCAGGGGGCTCCTACGAGCAGTACTTC.

Notes on this clone: Here the CDR3 omits its conserved ending phenylalanine or tryptophan, so a read error is the likely source. Because the CDR3's place on the DNA is in doubt, the DNA is left out and the CDR3 is given as listed by TCRdb. This chain connects TRBV10-3 to TRBJ2-1; the table's D call of TRBD1 was not tested on the DNA. From its first to its last residue, the CDR3 has 16 amino acids. Germline V gives CDR1 ENHRY, CDR2 SYGVKD. The CDR3 loop reads CAISFDGKSSYNLQSI.

The V gene is TRBV5-6, the J gene TRBJ1-3, with 10 bases fitting TRBD1. This CDR3 region has 19 residues. The V segment lost 8 bases and the J segment 3 bases; nucleotides outside the gene matches: 20. Germline V gene sequence: CDR1 SGHDT, CDR2 YYEEEE. The CDR3 here is CASPSPRDRGPQFGNTIYF. The CDR3 DNA reads as TGTGCCAGTCCCTCCCCCCGGGACAGGGGACCTCAATTTGGAAACACCATATATTTT.

The chain links TRBV6-1 to TRBJ1-5; a weak D match, TRBD1 (6 bases). This CDR3 comprises 15 residues. The ends were cut back, 3 bases at V and 6 bases at J, with 15 bases in the middle. CDR1 is MNHNS, CDR2 SASEGT, per germline. The DNA for the CDR3 is TGTGCCAGCAGTGACAGGGGACGTGGCGGTCAGCCCCAGCATTTT. Amino acids: CASSDRGRGGQPQHF.

This clone was counted at least ten times. The chain employs TRBV28 and TRBJ2-2; TRBD1 matches 7 bases. J was trimmed by 7 bases and V by 5 bases; bases with no gene match: 4. The CDR3 runs 13 residues. The V gene's germline CDR1 is MDHEN and CDR2 SYDVKM. The CDR3 nucleotides are TGTGCCAGCAGTGTGACAGGGATCGGGGAGCTGTTTTTT. It is translated as CASSVTGIGELFF.

The chain combines TRBV6-1 with TRBJ2-3; 7 bases are a match to TRBD2. CDR3 length: 16 amino acids. Trimming removed 6 bases from V and 3 bases from J; junction bases left unmatched: 12. Germline lookup yields CDR1 MNHNS and CDR2 SASEGT. The CDR3, as DNA: TGTGCCAGCAGCCACCGCGCGGGAGTTGCGACAGATACGCAGTATTTT. Translated, it gives CASSHRAGVATDTQYF.

This clone occurred many times. The chain carries TRBV7-6 and TRBJ1-1; no firm D call. V was trimmed by 4 bases and J by 0 bases, leaving 6 bases between them. Germline V lookup: CDR1 SGHVS, CDR2 FNYEAQ. CDR3 length: 13 residues. Here the CDR3 DNA reads TGTGCCAGCAGCTCGGACGTGAACACTGAAGCTTTCTTT. Translating gives CASSSDVNTEAFF.

The rearrangement links TRBV4-1 to TRBJ2-1; D not certain. Trimming stripped 0 bases from V and 4 bases from J, with 1 base between. Germline assignment: CDR1 MGHRA and CDR2 YSYEKL. This CDR3 has 12 amino acids. Here the CDR3 DNA reads TGCGCCAGCAGCCAAGATTACAATGAGCAGTTCTTC. Translated: CASSQDYNEQFF.